These 11 T cell receptor beta chains were sequenced from one sample in a study of T cell changes during pregnancy in multiple sclerosis. Using immunoSEQ multiplex PCR, the repertoire was profiled, and TCRdb retains in-frame clones only, with some absent. The table has some 38,000 clones, approximately 89% seen once. The material sequenced was CD4+ T cells from peripheral blood mononuclear cells, taken in the second trimester of pregnancy. The receptors here all came from a female donor in good health, enrolled as a control in a pregnancy study.

This chain uses TRBV11-3 with TRBJ2-7, with TRBD2 as a possible D gene (6 bases). V was clipped by 5 bases and J by 6 bases, with 11 bases between them. The CDR3 loop spans 12 amino acids. The V gene's germline CDR1 is SGHNT and CDR2 YENEEA. DNA for the CDR3: TGTGCCAGCAGCGTCCAGGGAGGCGAGCAGTACTTC. Translating gives CASSVQGGEQYF.

This rearrangement joins TRBV9 to TRBJ2-1; TRBD1 matches at 9 bases. The CDR3 runs to 16 residues. Trimming took 0 bases from V and 2 from J; bases not matched to a gene: 3. CDR1 is SGDLS, CDR2 YYNGEE, per germline. The CDR3 is CASSVGQGVTYNEQFF. CDR3 nucleotide sequence: TGTGCCAGCAGCGTAGGACAGGGGGTCACCTACAATGAGCAGTTCTTC.

The CDR3 is CASSNAGRRGYTF. The CDR3 coding sequence is TGTGCCAGCAGCAACGCTGGGAGGAGGGGCTACACCTTC. The chain couples TRBV27 to TRBJ1-2; no firm D call. This CDR3 comprises 13 residues. The ends were cut back, 6 bases at V and 8 bases at J, with 16 bases in the middle. CDR1 is MNHEY, CDR2 SMNVEV, per germline (reference sequence).

The chain joins TRBV25-1 to TRBJ1-2; a possible D gene is TRBD1 (5 bases). Trimming shortened V by 8 bases and J by 0 bases, and 10 bases separated the two germline ends. The germline CDR1 and CDR2 sequences are MGHDK and SYGVNS. The CDR3 is made up of 13 amino acids. The CDR3 nucleotides are TGTGCCAGCTGGGGGGTATCTAACTATGGCTACACCTTC. This codes for CASWGVSNYGYTF.

This chain uses TRBV18 with TRBJ1-5; perhaps TRBD1 as D (6 bases). The germline V gene encodes CDR1 KGHSH and CDR2 LQKENI. Trimming removed 1 base from V and 5 bases from J, with 12 bases in between. The CDR3 consists of 15 residues. The CDR3 loop is CASSPLQGQHQPQHF. The CDR3 DNA follows: TGTGCCAGCTCACCACTACAGGGTCAGCATCAGCCCCAGCATTTT.

The CDR3 DNA follows: TGTGCCAGCAGTCAGGCTAACTATGGCTACACCTTC. Protein product: CASSQANYGYTF. The V call is TRBV6-1, the J call TRBJ1-2; D gene uncertain. The CDR3 consists of 12 residues. Germline CDR1 is MNHNS and CDR2 is SASEGT. V gave up 5 bases and J gave up 0 bases, with 4 bases separating them.

This clone was observed a single time. The chain uses TRBV5-4 and TRBJ2-1; 12 positions match TRBD2. The CDR3 sequence is 15 residues long. Germline values: CDR1 SGHNT, CDR2 YYREEE (reference sequence). The V gene end was trimmed by 4 bases and the J gene end by 4 bases; junction bases not matched to a gene: 3. The CDR3 sequence: CASSETSGGYNEQFF. The CDR3 DNA reads TGTGCCAGCAGCGAGACTAGCGGGGGTTACAATGAGCAGTTCTTC.

The chain uses TRBV19 and TRBJ2-2, with 11 bases that match TRBD2. The CDR3 sequence is 16 residues long. Per germline, CDR1 LNHDA and CDR2 SQIVND (reference sequence). The V gene end was trimmed by 4 bases and the J gene end by 3 bases; junction bases not matched to a gene: 4. CDR3 in DNA: TGTGCCAGTAGTAGCCTAGCGGGGGGCTACACCGGGGAGCTGTTTTTT. Its translation is CASSSLAGGYTGELFF.

The rearrangement links TRBV5-8 to TRBJ2-1; D possibly matches TRBD1 or TRBD2 (5 bases each). The CDR3 extends over 13 amino acids. Trimming shortened V by 4 bases and J by 12 bases, and 17 bases separated the two germline ends. Germline V gene sequence: CDR1 SGHTS, CDR2 YDEGEE. CDR3 bases: TGTGCCAGCAGCCTGGGGGAGAGGGTTCGGCAGTTCTTC. It translates to CASSLGERVRQFF.

The J gene is TRBJ1-1, the V gene TRBV6-5, with D unclear. The germline CDR1 and CDR2 sequences are MNHEY and SVGAGI. V shed 2 bases and J shed 1 base, with 11 bases lying between them. The CDR3 has 15 residues. The CDR3 bases are TGTGCCAGCAGTTACGGTCGAGGCAAGAACACTGAAGCTTTCTTT. Its protein product is CASSYGRGKNTEAFF.

J is TRBJ2-1 and V is TRBV18, with D maybe TRBD2 (6 bases). The V end was cut by 6 bases, the J end by 0 bases, with 15 bases between. The length of the CDR3 is 16 residues. CDR1 is KGHSH, CDR2 LQKENI, per germline. Here the CDR3 DNA reads TGTGCCAGCTCGCCCTTAGCGGTGAGCTCCTACAATGAGCAGTTCTTC. Encoded protein: CASSPLAVSSYNEQFF.